The clone carrying this TCR beta chain was detected a few times. Per the germline V gene, CDR1 is MNHNS and CDR2 is SASEGT. The CDR3 has 16 amino acids. V lost 6 bases to trimming and J lost 0 bases, with 15 bases between them. The sample comes from a study of response to subunit inactivated influenza vaccine. TCRdb used MiXCR to reprocess the RT-PCR reads, holding one entry per CDR3 protein. The table has about 160,000 distinct CDR3 sequences, about a tenth seen once. The receptor comes from a man aged 50 or older who received an inactivated influenza vaccine. The rearrangement links TRBV6-1 to TRBJ1-5; TRBD1 is a possible D gene (6 bases). The sequencing here drew on non-naive T cells sorted from PBMCs, taken more than 35 days after vaccination. CDR3 sequence (DNA): TGTGCCAGCAGGTTGGGGGCCCAGTATAGCAATCAGCCCCAGCATTTT. Amino acid sequence: CASRLGAQYSNQPQHF.